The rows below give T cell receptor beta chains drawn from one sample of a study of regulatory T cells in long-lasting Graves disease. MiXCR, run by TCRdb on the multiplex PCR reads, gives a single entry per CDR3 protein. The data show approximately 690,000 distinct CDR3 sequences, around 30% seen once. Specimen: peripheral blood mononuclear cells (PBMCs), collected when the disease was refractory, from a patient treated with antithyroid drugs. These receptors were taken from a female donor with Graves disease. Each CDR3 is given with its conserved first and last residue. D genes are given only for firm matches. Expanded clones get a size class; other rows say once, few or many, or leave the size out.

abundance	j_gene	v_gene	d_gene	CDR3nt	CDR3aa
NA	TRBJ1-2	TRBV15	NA	TGTGCCACCAGCAGCGGGGCGGATCGGCGTGGCTACACCTTC	CATSSGADRRGYTF
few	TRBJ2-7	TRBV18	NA	TGTGCCAGCTCACCACCAGCTACCCGCGAGCAGTACTTC	CASSPPATREQYF
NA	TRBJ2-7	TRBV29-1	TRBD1	TGCAGCGGTTGGGACAGGGGTGAGCAGTACTTC	CSGWDRGEQYF
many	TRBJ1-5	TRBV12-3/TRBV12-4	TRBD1	TGTGCCAGCAGAGTGCAGGGGGCAGGTCAGCCCCAGCATTTT	CASRVQGAGQPQHF
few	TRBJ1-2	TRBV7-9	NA	TGTGCCAGCAGCCCGGGGGCAGGAAATGGCTACACCTTC	CASSPGAGNGYTF
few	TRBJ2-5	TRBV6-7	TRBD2	TGTGCCAGCAGTTTACTAGCGCGGTACCAAGAGACCCAGTACTTC	CASSLLARYQETQYF
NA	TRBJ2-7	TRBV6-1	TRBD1	TGTGCCAGCAGTCCATGGACAGGGACCTACGAGCAGTACTTC	CASSPWTGTYEQYF
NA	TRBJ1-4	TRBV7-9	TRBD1	TGTGCCAGCAGCTTTGGGCAGGGGGGAATAGGCGAAAAACTGTTTTTT	CASSFGQGGIGEKLFF
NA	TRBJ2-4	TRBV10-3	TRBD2	TGTGCCATCAGTAAGGGCCTAGCGGGAGGGGCGAACATTCAGTACTTC	CAISKGLAGGANIQYF
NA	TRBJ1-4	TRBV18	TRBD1	TGTGCCAGCTCACCCCAGGGGGTATCAACTAATGAAAAACTGTTTTTT	CASSPQGVSTNEKLFF
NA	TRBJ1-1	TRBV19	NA	TGTGCCTCCTCCGTTCCCCGGAGCTCCGCAAGCACTGAAGCTTTCTTT	CASSVPRSSASTEAFF
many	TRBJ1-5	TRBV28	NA	TGTGCCAGCAGCTTAGGGGGGGGCAATCAGCCCCAGCATTTT	CASSLGGGNQPQHF
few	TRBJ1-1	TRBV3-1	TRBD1	TGTGCCAGCAGCCAAGCAAGTGCAGGGGGCACTGAAGCTTTCTTT	CASSQASAGGTEAFF
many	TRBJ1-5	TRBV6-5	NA	TGTGCCAGCAGTTACCCGCCGACAGTGTATCAGCCCCAGCATTTT	CASSYPPTVYQPQHF